The source of this TCR beta chain is a study of cytomegalovirus exposure and HLA in healthy donors. Study observations and caveats: On later analysis, the bulk of CMV-associated TCR beta chains appeared to be HLA-restricted. According to a later analysis, donors in an Asian-associated ancestry cluster reportedly had fewer N-insertions than the roughly 660-donor mean. The investigators catalogued 150 to 200 TCR beta chains as cytomegalovirus-associated.

With 60 Vbeta and 13 Jbeta primers, the PCR was carried out. Data came from immunoSEQ multiplex PCR; TCRdb stores just in-frame clones and leaves some out. This sample carries 130,000 to 150,000 clones, 70% to 80% of them seen once, and the ten largest clones take over 3%. The length of the CDR3 is 13 residues. Trimming shortened V by 4 bases and J by 5 bases, and 11 bases separated the two germline ends. Germline assignment: CDR1 SGHTA and CDR2 FQGNSA. A word on this clone: Its antigen is not known.

Sequenced input: PBMCs. This TCR was recovered from a female donor in good health and CMV-seronegative. This sequence joins TRBV7-2 and TRBJ2-5, with D possibly TRBD2 on 6 matching bases. The CDR3 DNA reads TGTGCCAGCAGCTGGAATGGGGGGGAGACCCAGTACTTC. It encodes CASSWNGGETQYF.